The 27 T cell receptor beta chains below come from one sample, sequenced in a study of cytomegalovirus exposure and HLA in healthy donors. PCR involved 60 Vbeta and 13 Jbeta primers. Using immunoSEQ multiplex PCR, the repertoire was profiled, and TCRdb retains in-frame clones only, with some absent. The table records some 110,000 clones, 50% to 75% of them present only once. Sequenced material: PBMCs. The receptors derive from a woman aged 40 to 50 in good health and CMV-seropositive.

The chain joins TRBV5-6 to TRBJ1-2; 7 nucleotides agree with TRBD1. This CDR3 has 17 residues. With V trimmed by 1 base and J by 7 bases, 16 bases remained unmatched. CDR1 SGHDT and CDR2 YYEEEE come from the germline V gene. The CDR3 here is CASSLSTLGGARSGYTF. The CDR3 region has the DNA TGTGCCAGCAGCTTGTCGACGTTAGGGGGCGCTAGGTCTGGCTACACCTTC.

The V gene is TRBV27, the J gene TRBJ1-4; D not certain. The CDR3 runs 14 residues. The V gene lost 5 bases and the J gene lost 7 bases, with 14 bases spanning the gap. Per the germline V gene, CDR1 is MNHEY and CDR2 is SMNVEV (reference sequence). Written as DNA, the CDR3 is TGTGCCAGCAGTCCCGGGGAGGGCGTTGAAAAACTGTTTTTT. Translating it yields CASSPGEGVEKLFF.

This clone was observed once. The chain uses TRBV5-6 and TRBJ1-1; TRBD1 might be the D (5 bases). The CDR3 runs 14 residues. Germline CDR1 is SGHDT and CDR2 is YYEEEE. V lost 4 bases and J lost 1, with 11 bases in between. CDR3 loop: CASSPSGWNTEAFF. CDR3 nucleotides: TGTGCCAGCAGCCCGTCAGGGTGGAACACTGAAGCTTTCTTT.

The V and J genes are TRBV27 and TRBJ2-7; 13 bases fit TRBD2. V lost 4 bases to trimming and J lost 5 bases; unmatched junction nucleotides: 14. In germline, CDR1 is MNHEY, CDR2 SMNVEV (reference sequence). CDR3 length: 18 residues. The CDR3 here is CASSSPRLTSGRSDEQYF. In nucleotides, the CDR3 is TGTGCCAGCAGTTCTCCCCGCCTGACTAGCGGGAGGTCGGACGAGCAGTACTTC.

The chain couples TRBV5-1 to TRBJ1-1; possibly TRBD1 for D (6 bases). Looked up from germline, CDR1 is SGHRS and CDR2 is YFSETQ. CDR3 size: 12 residues. V was clipped by 0 bases and J by 8 bases, with 8 bases between them. The CDR3 here is CASSLAGGEAFF. In nucleotides, the CDR3 is TGCGCCAGCAGCTTGGCGGGGGGCGAAGCTTTCTTT.

This clone was counted between two and nine times. The rearrangement links TRBV19 to TRBJ2-1; no reliable D call. The CDR3 runs 14 residues. The V gene's germline CDR1 is LNHDA and CDR2 SQIVND (reference sequence). V lost 1 base and J lost 5, with 9 bases in between. The DNA for the CDR3 is TGTGCCAGTAGTATAGGCGGTCTACACAATGAGCAGTTCTTC. It translates to CASSIGGLHNEQFF.

This clone was found a few times. V usage is TRBV29-1 and J usage is TRBJ2-7; D possibly corresponds to TRBD2 (5 bases). Trimming removed 4 bases from V and 0 bases from J, with 13 bases in between. Germline values: CDR1 SQVTM, CDR2 ANQGSEA. The CDR3 consists of 14 residues. CDR3 bases: TGCAGCGTTGGTTCCCTGGGAGCCTCCTACGAGCAGTACTTC. Its translation is CSVGSLGASYEQYF.

With regard to this clone: Other nucleotide sequences in the sample specify the same CDR3. The V gene is TRBV28, the J gene TRBJ2-7; D is possibly TRBD2 (5 bases). There are 13 residues in the CDR3. The germline V gene encodes CDR1 MDHEN and CDR2 SYDVKM. V lost 5 bases and J lost 4, with 12 bases in between. CDR3 region: CASSLRTGYEQYF. CDR3 coding DNA: TGTGCCAGCAGTCTCCGGACGGGATACGAGCAGTACTTC.

This clone was recorded only once. The rearrangement links TRBV2 to TRBJ1-1, with TRBD1 identical over 7 bases. The CDR3 length is 14 residues. Trimming removed 6 bases from V and 2 bases from J; junction bases left unmatched: 6. Germline V gene lookup returns CDR1 SNHLY and CDR2 FYNNEI. CDR3 coding DNA: TGTGCCAGCAGCTACGACAGGGCTAACACTGAAGCTTTCTTT. Translation: CASSYDRANTEAFF.

The CDR3, as DNA: TGTGCCAGCACCAGGGGACAGGATGGTGCCTACGAGCAGTACTTC. Its translation: CASTRGQDGAYEQYF. The V and J genes are TRBV6-1 and TRBJ2-7, with 8 bases that match TRBD1. This CDR3 has 15 residues. Per germline, CDR1 MNHNS and CDR2 SASEGT. The V segment lost 7 bases and the J segment 2 bases; nucleotides outside the gene matches: 10.

This clone has just a few counts. The CDR3 DNA reads TGCGCCAGCAGCTTGGGATCTAGCGGGGGGCACTCAGAGACCCAGTACTTC. It is translated as CASSLGSSGGHSETQYF. The chain couples TRBV5-1 to TRBJ2-5; 11 nucleotides line up with TRBD2. Losses at the gene ends were 0 bases for V and 4 bases for J; bases not matched to a gene: 8. CDR3 length: 17 amino acids. The germline CDR1 and CDR2 sequences are SGHRS and YFSETQ.

This clone came up a few times. CDR3 coding DNA: TGTGCCAGCAGCGCTGGGGGGGGGCCCACAGATACGCAGTATTTT. It translates to CASSAGGGPTDTQYF. The chain employs TRBV9 and TRBJ2-3; the D gene is possibly TRBD2 (7 bases). Trimming left V 3 bases short and J 2 bases short, with 13 bases between. Germline loops: CDR1 SGDLS, CDR2 YYNGEE. The CDR3 is 15 residues long. The full variable domain, rest sourced from reference TRBV9 and TRBJ2-3, is DSGVTQTPKHLITATGQRVTLRCSPRSGDLSVYWYQQSLDQGLQFLIQYYNGEERAKGNILERFSAQQFPDLHSELNLSSLELGDSALYFCASSAGGGPTDTQYFGPGTRLTVL.

This clone was counted between two and nine times. The rearrangement joins TRBV5-8 to TRBJ2-7, with 8 bases that match TRBD1. There are 16 residues in the CDR3. V trimming: 4 bases; J trimming: 6 bases; junction bases outside the gene matches: 15. In germline, CDR1 is SGHTS, CDR2 YDEGEE. The CDR3 nucleotides read TGTGCCAGCAGCGATCCCCGGGCAGGCAGGGGGCGCGAGCAGTACTTC. Protein sequence: CASSDPRAGRGREQYF. Drawing the rest from reference TRBV5-8 and TRBJ2-7, the complete variable domain is EAGVTQSPTHLIKTRGQQATLRCSPISGHTSVYWYQQALGLGLQFLLWYDEGEERNRGNFPPRFSGRQFPNYSSELNVNALELEDSALYLCASSDPRAGRGREQYFGPGTRLTVT.

The V call is TRBV30, the J call TRBJ1-2; D may be TRBD1 (6 bases). V was trimmed by 0 bases and J by 7 bases, leaving 12 bases between them. This CDR3 comprises 13 residues. In germline, CDR1 is GTSNPN, CDR2 SVGIG (reference sequence). In DNA, the CDR3 is TGTGCCTGGAGTGTAAGCAGGGGAACTGGCTACACCTTC. The encoded protein is CAWSVSRGTGYTF. The full variable domain, its missing parts supplied by reference TRBV30 and TRBJ1-2, is SQTIHQWPATLVQPVGSPLSLECTVEGTSNPNLYWYRQAAGRGLQLLFYSVGIGQISSEVPQNLSASRPQDRQFILSSKKLLLSDSGFYLCAWSVSRGTGYTFGSGTRLTVV.

In nucleotides, the CDR3 is TGCGCCAGCAGTGAGAACAGGGCCAAAAACATTCAGTACTTC. This gives the protein CASSENRAKNIQYF. The rearrangement joins TRBV10-1 to TRBJ2-4; perhaps TRBD1 as D (5 bases). The germline gives CDR1 WNHNN, CDR2 SYGVQD (reference sequence). This CDR3 has 14 residues. Trimming left V 2 bases short and J 1 base short, with 6 bases between.

This clone appeared a single time. This chain uses TRBV6-1 with TRBJ1-2, with 7 bases aligning to TRBD1. The CDR3 runs to 13 residues. The germline gives CDR1 MNHNS, CDR2 SASEGT. V gave up 5 bases and J gave up 4 bases; unmatched junction bases: 4. CDR3: CASSPTGVYGYTF. CDR3 in DNA: TGTGCCAGCAGTCCCACAGGGGTCTATGGCTACACCTTC.

The chain is built from TRBV5-1 and TRBJ2-5; 7 bases line up with TRBD2. The ends lost 6 bases at V and 5 bases at J; junction bases unmatched: 10. The CDR3 totals 14 residues. Germline values: CDR1 SGHRS, CDR2 YFSETQ. CDR3 sequence: CASTMGGSLETQYF. CDR3 DNA sequence: TGCGCCAGCACCATGGGCGGGAGTTTGGAGACCCAGTACTTC.

The rearrangement uses TRBV11-3 and TRBJ1-2, with unresolved D. The V gene lost 0 bases and the J gene lost 9 bases, with 11 bases spanning the gap. The CDR3 loop spans 13 amino acids. CDR1 SGHNT and CDR2 YENEEA come from the germline V gene. CDR3 coding DNA: TGTGCCAGCAGCTTAGATATGGGGAGGAGCTACACCTTC. It is translated as CASSLDMGRSYTF.

This clone showed up just once. The CDR3 bases are TGTGCCAGCAGTGAAGCGGGAGGTTATGGCAACACCGGGGAGCTGTTTTTT. Amino acids: CASSEAGGYGNTGELFF. This sequence joins TRBV6-1 and TRBJ2-2, with D possibly TRBD2 on 6 matching bases. The CDR3 loop spans 17 amino acids. Germline values: CDR1 MNHNS, CDR2 SASEGT. The germline V and J ends were trimmed by 0 bases and 2 bases, with 13 bases remaining between them.

This clone was seen more than once but under ten times. The chain combines TRBV6-5 with TRBJ2-7; the D gene is possibly TRBD1 (7 bases). V was trimmed by 1 base and J by 2 bases, leaving 12 bases between them. The V gene's germline CDR1 is MNHEY and CDR2 SVGAGI. The CDR3 is 15 residues long. For the CDR3, the DNA is TGTGCCAGCAGTTACTTGCAGGGGGGAACCTACGAGCAGTACTTC. Translated, it gives CASSYLQGGTYEQYF.

V and J are TRBV5-1 and TRBJ2-3, with a possible D match to TRBD2 (5 bases). This CDR3 has 16 residues. The germline V gene has CDR1 SGHRS and CDR2 YFSETQ. Deletions cut 0 bases from V and 1 base from J, with 12 bases between. CDR3 in DNA: TGCGCCAGCAGCTTGGCGGGGTCCCGGGGCACAGATACGCAGTATTTT. It specifies CASSLAGSRGTDTQYF.

This sequence joins TRBV15 and TRBJ1-1, with 7 bases identical to TRBD1. The CDR3 extends over 15 amino acids. Unmatched junction bases numbered 4, after V lost 0 bases and J lost 3 bases. Germline V gene sequence: CDR1 LNHNV, CDR2 YYDKDF (reference sequence). CDR3: CATSRDNQGDTEAFF. CDR3 nucleotides: TGTGCCACCAGCAGAGATAATCAGGGGGACACTGAAGCTTTCTTT.

This chain joins TRBV5-6 and TRBJ2-1; a weak D match, TRBD2 (6 bases). Trimming cost V 4 bases and J 6 bases, with 17 bases left between them. The length of the CDR3 is 15 residues. The germline CDR1 and CDR2 sequences are SGHDT and YYEEEE. CDR3 sequence reads: CASSPGGGSGNEQFF. CDR3 nucleotides: TGTGCCAGCAGCCCCGGTGGGGGGTCGGGCAATGAGCAGTTCTTC. Full variable domain (rest looked up from reference TRBV5-6 and TRBJ2-1): DAGVTQSPTHLIKTRGQQVTLRCSPKSGHDTVSWYQQALGQGPQFIFQYYEEEERQRGNFPDRFSGHQFPNYSSELNVNALLLGDSALYLCASSPGGGSGNEQFFGPGTRLTVL.

The chain recombines TRBV6-1 with TRBJ2-5; 15 positions agree with TRBD2. Germline CDR1 MNHNS, CDR2 SASEGT. The CDR3 is 15 residues long. DNA for the CDR3: TGTGTTTCCGGGACTAGCGGGGGGACCCAAGAGACCCAGTACTTC. Its translation is CVSGTSGGTQETQYF.

This clone was counted only a few times. This chain uses TRBV28 with TRBJ2-1, with TRBD1 as a possible D gene (6 bases). The germline CDR1 and CDR2 sequences are MDHEN and SYDVKM. CDR3 size: 12 residues. Between the trimmed V and J ends, which lost 4 bases and 10 bases, there was a span of 11 bases. CDR3 residues: CASSSQGPEQFF. The CDR3 DNA follows: TGTGCCAGCAGTTCACAGGGACCCGAGCAGTTCTTC.

This chain links TRBV2 with TRBJ1-3, with a tentative D call TRBD1 (5 bases). Germline V gene data show CDR1 as SNHLY and CDR2 as FYNNEI. The CDR3 loop spans 15 amino acids. V was cut by 1 base and J by 0 bases, with 7 bases left in between. The CDR3, as DNA: TGTGCCAGCAGTGAAGGGGGGGGCTCTGGAAACACCATATATTTT. Translating gives CASSEGGGSGNTIYF.

The rearrangement uses TRBV28 and TRBJ2-7, with 9 bases lining up with TRBD1. CDR1 MDHEN and CDR2 SYDVKM come from the germline V gene. V was clipped by 2 bases and J by 2 bases; unmatched bases: 10. The CDR3 is made up of 17 amino acids. CDR3 loop: CASSLEPGTGSTYEQYF. The CDR3 region has the DNA TGTGCCAGCAGTTTAGAACCCGGGACAGGGTCCACCTACGAGCAGTACTTC. The full variable domain, with the rest looked up from reference TRBV28 and TRBJ2-7, is DVKVTQSSRYLVKRTGEKVFLECVQDMDHENMFWYRQDPGLGLRLIYFSYDVKMKEKGDIPEGYSVSREKKERFSLILESASTNQTSMYLCASSLEPGTGSTYEQYFGPGTRLTVT.